This passage covers 32 T cell receptor beta chains from one sample sequenced in a study of a mutant IDH1 vaccine in newly diagnosed glioma. Method: immunoSEQ multiplex PCR; TCRdb's copy keeps in-frame clones and lacks some. The table lists some 87,000 clones, over 75% of them singletons. Time point noted: week 47, end of study. Doses consisted of 300 ug of mutant IDH1 20-mer peptide each, paired with topical imiquimod. Their cognate antigens are unknown. Sequenced here: PBMCs, sampled from a glioma patient whose treatment included an IDH1 peptide vaccine. The receptors were gathered from a man aged 35 to 55 with glioma.

V usage is TRBV28 and J usage is TRBJ1-4; D not certain. Germline lookup yields CDR1 MDHEN and CDR2 SYDVKM. The CDR3 length is 15 residues. Trimming removed 5 bases from V and 8 bases from J, with 18 bases in between. Written as DNA, the CDR3 is TGTGCCAGCAGTACACAATCCTGGGTGGAGGAAAAACTGTTTTTT. Amino acid sequence: CASSTQSWVEEKLFF.

CDR3 DNA: TGTGCCAGTAGTATAGAGAACGGCTTTTACAATGAGCAGTTCTTC. Encoded protein: CASSIENGFYNEQFF. V is TRBV19 and J is TRBJ2-1; D unresolved. The CDR3 spans 15 residues. V was cut by 0 bases and J by 4 bases, with 10 bases left in between. From germline, CDR1 is LNHDA and CDR2 SQIVND (reference sequence).

The gene calls are TRBV7-2 and TRBJ1-2; D is undetermined. Trimming pared 3 bases from V and 4 bases from J, leaving 12 bases between. This CDR3 has 14 amino acids. CDR1 and CDR2 from the germline V gene are SGHTA and FQGNSA. CDR3 region: CASSFADLFYGYTF. Written as DNA, the CDR3 is TGTGCCAGCAGCTTTGCGGACCTTTTCTATGGCTACACCTTC. The full variable domain, its missing parts supplied by reference TRBV7-2 and TRBJ1-2, is GAGVSQSPSNKVTEKGKDVELRCDPISGHTALYWYRQSLGQGLEFLIYFQGNSAPDKSGLPSDRFSAERTGGSVSTLTIQRTQQEDSAVYLCASSFADLFYGYTFGSGTRLTVV.

CDR3 region: CASSLTGNTIYF. In DNA form, the CDR3 reads TGTGCCAGCAGTTTAACTGGAAACACCATATATTTT. The rearrangement uses TRBV28 and TRBJ1-3; D not certain. Trimming took off 2 bases at V and 2 bases at J, with 1 base between the two ends. The germline gives CDR1 MDHEN, CDR2 SYDVKM. This CDR3 spans 12 amino acids.

The J gene is TRBJ2-1, the V gene TRBV7-2; D remains unclear. Germline V gives CDR1 SGHTA, CDR2 FQGNSA. Trimming left V 4 bases short and J 10 bases short, with 11 bases between. The CDR3 is 12 residues long. CDR3 protein: CASSSFVAEQFF. CDR3 in DNA: TGTGCCAGCAGCTCCTTTGTTGCCGAGCAGTTCTTC.

This chain links TRBV5-3 with TRBJ2-7; D unresolved. TRBV5-3 is filed as an ORF, its function uncertain. The V end was cut by 4 bases, the J end by 0 bases, with 11 bases between. CDR3 length: 14 residues. The CDR3 DNA sequence: TGTGCCAGAAGCACGGACGTAAGCTCCTACGAGCAGTACTTC. Amino acid sequence: CARSTDVSSYEQYF.

This clone was found once. The chain employs TRBV5-6 and TRBJ2-7, with D maybe TRBD1 (5 bases). In germline, CDR1 is SGHDT, CDR2 YYEEEE. V lost 4 bases and J lost 2, with 13 bases in between. The CDR3 runs to 14 residues. DNA of the CDR3: TGTGCCAGCAGCCTGCTAGACAGTCCCTACGAGCAGTACTTC. Translation gives CASSLLDSPYEQYF.

This chain links TRBV7-2 with TRBJ2-7; weak D call: TRBD2 (5 bases). In germline, CDR1 is SGHTA, CDR2 FQGNSA. This CDR3 is built from 13 residues. Trimming removed 1 base at V and 3 bases at J, with 7 bases between. For the CDR3, the DNA is TGTGCCAGCAGCTTAGGGACTTTCTACGAGCAGTACTTC. Protein sequence: CASSLGTFYEQYF.

The chain combines TRBV5-1 with TRBJ2-5; 9 nucleotides align to TRBD1. The J call is uncertain, as TRBJ2-7 better fits the DNA end. Germline V gene lookup returns CDR1 SGHRS and CDR2 YFSETQ. CDR3 size: 13 residues. The CDR3 region is CASSSGQGNEQYF. The CDR3 nucleotides read TGCGCCAGCAGCTCGGGACAGGGTAACGAGCAGTACTTC.

The gene calls are TRBV5-6 and TRBJ2-1; possible D gene TRBD2, 6 bases. CDR3 length: 18 residues. The germline gives CDR1 SGHDT, CDR2 YYEEEE. V lost 4 bases, J lost 2 bases, and 22 bases lay in between. Written as DNA, the CDR3 is TGTGCCAGCAGCCGGCCCACTCGCGGGATAAGTACCTACAATGAGCAGTTCTTC. It specifies CASSRPTRGISTYNEQFF.

The genes are TRBV28 and TRBJ2-7; unclear D gene. Germline CDR1 and CDR2: MDHEN and SYDVKM. CDR3 length equals 14 residues. V lost 2 bases to trimming and J lost 3 bases, with 11 bases between them. As DNA, the CDR3 is TGTGCCAGCAGTTTACTCCCGACGAACTACGAGCAGTACTTC. This sequence encodes CASSLLPTNYEQYF.

The rearrangement joins TRBV19 to TRBJ2-7; D unclear. This CDR3 region has 11 residues. CDR1 LNHDA and CDR2 SQIVND come from the germline V gene (reference sequence). V gave up 3 bases and J gave up 4 bases, with 4 bases separating them. As DNA, the CDR3 is TGTGCCAGTAGTATCGGTTACGAGCAGTACTTC. Its translation is CASSIGYEQYF. Drawing the rest from reference TRBV19 and TRBJ2-7, the complete variable domain is DGGITQSPKYLFRKEGQNVTLSCEQNLNHDAMYWYRQDPGQGLRLIYYSQIVNDFQKGDIAEGYSVSREKKESFPLTVTSAQKNPTAFYLCASSIGYEQYFGPGTRLTVT.

The chain is built from TRBV30 and TRBJ1-1; no definite D call. This CDR3 region has 16 residues. V lost 3 bases, J lost 0 bases, and 17 bases lay in between. Per germline, CDR1 GTSNPN and CDR2 SVGIG (reference sequence). The CDR3 coding sequence is TGTGCCTGGAGAAGGACGGACCGTACCATGAACACTGAAGCTTTCTTT. Encoded protein: CAWRRTDRTMNTEAFF.

The CDR3 is CAISDLAANTDTQYF. For the CDR3, the DNA is TGTGCCATCAGTGATTTAGCGGCGAACACAGATACGCAGTATTTT. The chain uses TRBV10-3 and TRBJ2-3; perhaps TRBD2 as D (6 bases). The V gene's germline CDR1 is ENHRY and CDR2 SYGVKD. This CDR3 has 15 residues. V lost 3 bases and J lost 2, with 12 bases in between.

This chain's CDR3 is CASSKVQRYGYTF. The CDR3 DNA reads as TGTGCCAGTAGTAAGGTACAGCGTTATGGCTACACCTTC. The gene calls are TRBV19 and TRBJ1-2; D is unclear. V was pared by 4 bases and J by 5 bases, with 11 bases between. The CDR3 extends over 13 amino acids. CDR1 and CDR2 (germline): LNHDA, SQIVND (reference sequence).

V is TRBV7-2 and J is TRBJ2-3; TRBD1 matches at 7 bases. Germline CDR1 reads SGHTA; CDR2 reads FQGNSA. The V gene end was trimmed by 11 bases and the J gene end by 3 bases; junction bases not matched to a gene: 11. The CDR3 is made up of 14 amino acids. The CDR3 spells CASRRGGLTDTQYF. The CDR3 DNA reads TGTGCCTCGAGAAGAGGGGGCTTAACAGATACGCAGTATTTT.

V gene TRBV19 combines with J gene TRBJ1-5; D is unresolved. The CDR3 is 14 amino acids. From germline, CDR1 is LNHDA and CDR2 SQIVND (reference sequence). Trimming left V 3 bases short and J 4 bases short, with 10 bases between. Here the CDR3 DNA reads TGTGCCAGTAGTATCCTGACGGGGAATCAGCCCCAGCATTTT. Amino acid sequence: CASSILTGNQPQHF.

The chain combines TRBV6-1 with TRBJ1-1; D is possibly TRBD1 (6 bases). Germline assignment: CDR1 MNHNS and CDR2 SASEGT. V dropped 5 bases and J dropped 9 bases, with 16 bases sitting between them. The CDR3 covers 13 residues. The CDR3 here is CASSYEQGGKAFF. The CDR3 DNA follows: TGTGCCAGCAGTTATGAACAGGGCGGTAAAGCTTTCTTT.

This chain joins TRBV12-5 and TRBJ2-3; TRBD2 agrees at 15 bases. Germline-derived CDR1 and CDR2 are LGHNT and FRNRAP. With V trimmed by 4 bases and J by 3 bases, 14 bases remained unmatched. The CDR3 sequence is 20 residues long. The CDR3 here is CASGSRPGLAGGGKTDTQYF. The CDR3 DNA reads TGTGCTAGTGGTTCTCGGCCGGGACTAGCGGGGGGAGGTAAAACAGATACGCAGTATTTT.

The chain is built from TRBV30 and TRBJ1-2; 7 bases match TRBD1. Germline V gene sequence: CDR1 GTSNPN, CDR2 SVGIG (reference sequence). CDR3 length: 11 amino acids. CDR3: CARDRNYGYTF. The CDR3 bases are TGTGCGAGGGACAGAAACTATGGCTACACCTTC.

The rearrangement joins TRBV6-4 to TRBJ2-2; D uncertain. Trimming removed 2 bases at V and 7 bases at J, with 8 bases between. CDR1 is MRHNA and CDR2 is SNTAGT in the germline V gene. The CDR3 runs 13 residues. This CDR3 reads CASSDRDHGELFF. The CDR3 DNA reads as TGTGCCAGCAGTGACAGGGATCACGGGGAGCTGTTTTTT.

This chain's CDR3 is CASSPWEMRAYEQYF. CDR3 DNA: TGTGCCAGCAGCCCCTGGGAGATGAGAGCCTACGAGCAGTACTTC. The V gene is TRBV9, the J gene TRBJ2-7; weak D call: TRBD2 (5 bases). Germline-derived CDR1 and CDR2 are SGDLS and YYNGEE. This CDR3 is built from 15 residues. V lost 4 bases to trimming and J lost 2 bases, with 16 bases between them.

The genes are TRBV2 and TRBJ2-2, with 7 positions matching TRBD1. The CDR3 totals 15 residues. CDR1 and CDR2 from the germline V gene are SNHLY and FYNNEI. Unmatched junction bases numbered 8, after V lost 4 bases and J lost 6 bases. The CDR3 protein is CASSGVEGASGELFF. Here the CDR3 DNA reads TGTGCCAGCAGTGGAGTAGAGGGGGCGTCCGGGGAGCTGTTTTTT.

This clone appeared a few times. J is TRBJ1-2 and V is TRBV12-5; D is possibly TRBD1 (5 bases). Germline-derived CDR1 and CDR2 are LGHNT and FRNRAP. The CDR3 loop spans 13 amino acids. V was pared by 3 bases and J by 4 bases, with 9 bases between. The CDR3 DNA sequence: TGTGCTAGTGGTTTTGGGGGGATCTATGGCTACACCTTC. It translates to CASGFGGIYGYTF.

The chain recombines TRBV11-2 with TRBJ2-1; D not certain. This CDR3 spans 15 amino acids. Germline assignment: CDR1 SGHAT and CDR2 FQNNGV. The germline V and J ends were trimmed by 3 bases and 2 bases, with 11 bases remaining between them. The CDR3: CASSFRTATYNEQFF. DNA for the CDR3: TGTGCCAGCAGCTTTAGAACAGCTACCTACAATGAGCAGTTCTTC. The whole variable domain, filled in from reference TRBV11-2 and TRBJ2-1, reads EAGVAQSPRYKIIEKRQSVAFWCNPISGHATLYWYQQILGQGPKLLIQFQNNGVVDDSQLPKDRFSAERLKGVDSTLKIQPAKLEDSAVYLCASSFRTATYNEQFFGPGTRLTVL.

The J gene is TRBJ2-7, the V gene TRBV7-6; D is unclear. The CDR3 is made up of 15 amino acids. V lost 4 bases and J 0 bases, leaving 13 bases between the germline ends. CDR1 is SGHVS and CDR2 is FNYEAQ in the germline V gene. CDR3 amino acids: CASSYDWTSSYEQYF. CDR3 in DNA: TGTGCCAGCAGCTATGACTGGACGAGCTCCTACGAGCAGTACTTC.

This rearrangement joins TRBV7-2 to TRBJ1-1; TRBD1 is a possible D gene (5 bases). The V and J ends lost 5 bases and 5 bases respectively, with 15 bases between them. Germline values: CDR1 SGHTA, CDR2 FQGNSA. The CDR3 loop spans 14 amino acids. The CDR3 here is CASSPQWGRTEAFF. The CDR3 DNA is TGTGCCAGCAGCCCTCAGTGGGGGAGGACTGAAGCTTTCTTT.

V is TRBV4-3 and J is TRBJ1-2, with 8 bases aligning to TRBD1. Germline values: CDR1 LGHNA, CDR2 YSLEER. Trimming cost V 1 base and J 4 bases; bases outside gene matches: 14. The CDR3 contains 18 residues. CDR3 sequence (DNA): TGCGCCAGCAGCCAAGCAAGGTCCCAGAACAGGGGGATCTATGGCTACACCTTC. Translated, it gives CASSQARSQNRGIYGYTF.

The CDR3, as DNA: TGTGCCAGCTCCGTGGACGCCGTGAACACTGAAGCTTTCTTT. As protein: CASSVDAVNTEAFF. This sequence joins TRBV18 and TRBJ1-1; no firm D call. Trimming left V 6 bases short and J 0 bases short, with 11 bases between. From germline, CDR1 is KGHSH and CDR2 LQKENI. The CDR3 runs 14 residues.

This chain uses TRBV19 with TRBJ2-3, with D perhaps given as TRBD1 or TRBD2 (7 bases each). The V end was cut by 3 bases, the J end by 1 base, with 11 bases between. Germline lookup yields CDR1 LNHDA and CDR2 SQIVND (reference sequence). This CDR3 is built from 15 residues. In nucleotides, the CDR3 is TGTGCCAGTAGTATGGGGGGGACAGGCACAGATACGCAGTATTTT. Its translation is CASSMGGTGTDTQYF.

The V and J genes are TRBV30 and TRBJ2-7; 8 bases are shared with TRBD1. The ends lost 2 bases at V and 4 bases at J; junction bases unmatched: 13. This CDR3 region has 16 residues. Germline V lookup: CDR1 GTSNPN, CDR2 SVGIG (reference sequence). The DNA for the CDR3 is TGTGCCTGGAGTCAAACCCATCGGACAGGGAAATACGAGCAGTACTTC. It is translated as CAWSQTHRTGKYEQYF. Using reference TRBV30 and TRBJ2-7 for the parts outside the CDR3, the full variable domain is SQTIHQWPATLVQPVGSPLSLECTVEGTSNPNLYWYRQAAGRGLQLLFYSVGIGQISSEVPQNLSASRPQDRQFILSSKKLLLSDSGFYLCAWSQTHRTGKYEQYFGPGTRLTVT.

The rearrangement joins TRBV6-6 to TRBJ1-1; no firm D call. Trimming took off 4 bases at V and 2 bases at J, with 11 bases between the two ends. CDR1 and CDR2 (germline): MNHNY, SVGAGI (reference sequence). This CDR3 is 14 amino acids long. The CDR3 is CASSSPPYNTEAFF. The CDR3 region has the DNA TGTGCCAGCAGTTCCCCCCCATATAACACTGAAGCTTTCTTT.